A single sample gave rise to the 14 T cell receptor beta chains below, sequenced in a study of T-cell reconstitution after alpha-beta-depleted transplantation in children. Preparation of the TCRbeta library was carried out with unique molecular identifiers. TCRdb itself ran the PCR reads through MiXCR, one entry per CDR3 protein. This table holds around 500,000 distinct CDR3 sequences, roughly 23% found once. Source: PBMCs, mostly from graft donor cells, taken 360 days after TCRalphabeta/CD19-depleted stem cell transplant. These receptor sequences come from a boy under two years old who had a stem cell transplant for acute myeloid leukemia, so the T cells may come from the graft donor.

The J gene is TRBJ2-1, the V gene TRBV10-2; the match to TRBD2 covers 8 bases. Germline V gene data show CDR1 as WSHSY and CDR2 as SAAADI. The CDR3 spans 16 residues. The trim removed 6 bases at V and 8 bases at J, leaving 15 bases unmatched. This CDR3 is CASSHGTSGWLDEQFF. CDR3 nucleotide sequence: TGCGCCAGCAGCCACGGAACTAGCGGTTGGCTCGATGAGCAGTTCTTC.

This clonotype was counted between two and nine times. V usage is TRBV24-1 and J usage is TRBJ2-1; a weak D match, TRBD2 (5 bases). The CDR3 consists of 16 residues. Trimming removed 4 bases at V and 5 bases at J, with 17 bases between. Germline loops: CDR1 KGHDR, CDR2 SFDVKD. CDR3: CATSEPGRTRDNEQFF. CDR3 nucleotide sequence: TGTGCCACCAGTGAGCCCGGACGGACGAGGGACAATGAGCAGTTCTTC.

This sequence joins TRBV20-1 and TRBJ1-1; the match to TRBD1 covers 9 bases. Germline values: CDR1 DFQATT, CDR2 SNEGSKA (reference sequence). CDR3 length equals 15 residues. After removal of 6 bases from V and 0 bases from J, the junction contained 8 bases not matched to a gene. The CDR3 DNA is TGCAGTGCCAAACACAGGGGGCTATTGAACACTGAAGCTTTCTTT. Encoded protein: CSAKHRGLLNTEAFF.

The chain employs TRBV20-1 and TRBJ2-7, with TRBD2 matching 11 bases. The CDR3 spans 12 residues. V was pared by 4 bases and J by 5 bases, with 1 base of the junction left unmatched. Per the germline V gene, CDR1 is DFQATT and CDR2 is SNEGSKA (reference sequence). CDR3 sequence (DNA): TGCAGTGCTATACTAGCGGGGGACGAGCAGTACGTC. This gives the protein CSAILAGDEQYV.

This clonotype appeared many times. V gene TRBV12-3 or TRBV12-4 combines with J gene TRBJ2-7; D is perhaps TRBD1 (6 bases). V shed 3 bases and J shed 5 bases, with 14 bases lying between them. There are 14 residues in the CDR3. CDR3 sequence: CASSLGALWDEQYF. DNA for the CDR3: TGTGCCAGCAGTTTGGGGGCCCTATGGGACGAGCAGTACTTC.

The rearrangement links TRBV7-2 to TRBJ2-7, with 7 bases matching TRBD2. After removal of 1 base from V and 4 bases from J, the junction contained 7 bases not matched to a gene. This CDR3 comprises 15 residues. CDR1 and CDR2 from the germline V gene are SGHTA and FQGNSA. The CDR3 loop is CASSLEGGSMYEQYV. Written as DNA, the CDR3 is TGTGCCAGCAGCTTAGAGGGAGGGAGTATGTACGAGCAGTACGTC.

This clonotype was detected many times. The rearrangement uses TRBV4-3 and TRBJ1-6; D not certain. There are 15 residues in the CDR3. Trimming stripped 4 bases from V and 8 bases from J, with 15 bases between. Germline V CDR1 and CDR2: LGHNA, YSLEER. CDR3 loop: CASSPLLHWDSPLHF. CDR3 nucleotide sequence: TGCGCCAGCAGCCCCCTACTACATTGGGATTCACCCCTCCACTTT.

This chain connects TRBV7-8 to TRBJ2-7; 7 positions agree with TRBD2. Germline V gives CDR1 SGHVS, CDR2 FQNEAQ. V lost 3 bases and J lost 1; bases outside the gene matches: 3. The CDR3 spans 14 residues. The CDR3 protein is CASSFGLVSYEQYV. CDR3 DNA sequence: TGTGCCAGCAGCTTCGGACTAGTATCCTACGAGCAGTACGTC.

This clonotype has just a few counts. The CDR3 here is CATSDEAGRETQYF. CDR3 DNA sequence: TGTGCCACCAGTGATGAAGCGGGGCGGGAGACCCAGTACTTC. The chain has TRBV24-1 and TRBJ2-5; 7 bases are a match to TRBD2. With 3 bases clipped from V and 5 bases from J, the junction kept 5 bases outside the gene matches. This CDR3 is 14 amino acids long. CDR1 and CDR2 from the germline V gene are KGHDR and SFDVKD.

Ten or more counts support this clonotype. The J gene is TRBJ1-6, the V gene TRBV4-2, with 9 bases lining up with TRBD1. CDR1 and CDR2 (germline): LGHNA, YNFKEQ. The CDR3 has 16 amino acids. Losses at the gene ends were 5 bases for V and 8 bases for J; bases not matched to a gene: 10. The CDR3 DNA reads TGTGCCAGCAGCTTGTCGGGGACAGGGAGGGATTCACCCCTCCACTTT. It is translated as CASSLSGTGRDSPLHF.

In DNA, the CDR3 is TGTGCCACCAGCAGAGAGGCCCGGGGGAGGGAAAAACTGTTTTTT. As protein: CATSREARGREKLFF. The chain carries TRBV15 and TRBJ1-4, with a tentative D call TRBD1 (5 bases). The V end lost 0 bases, the J end lost 8 bases, and 13 bases lay between the germline ends. CDR1 is LNHNV and CDR2 is YYDKDF in the germline V gene (reference sequence). The CDR3 loop spans 15 amino acids.

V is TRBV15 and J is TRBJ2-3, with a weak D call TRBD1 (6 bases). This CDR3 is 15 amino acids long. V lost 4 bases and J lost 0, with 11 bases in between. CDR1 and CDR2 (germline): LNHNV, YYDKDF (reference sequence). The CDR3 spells CATSTWDTSTDTQYF. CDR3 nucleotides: TGTGCCACCAGCACCTGGGACACCAGCACAGATACGCAGTATTTT.

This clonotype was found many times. The CDR3 region has the DNA TGTGCCAGCAGTTTAGCCGTTTATCGGGCAGAGGGGTCGGGTACGCAGTATTTT. This encodes CASSLAVYRAEGSGTQYF. The gene calls are TRBV12-3 or TRBV12-4 and TRBJ2-3; D could derive from TRBD1 or TRBD2 (5 bases each). With 0 bases removed from V and 8 bases from J, the gap between germline ends came to 24 bases. CDR3 size: 18 residues.

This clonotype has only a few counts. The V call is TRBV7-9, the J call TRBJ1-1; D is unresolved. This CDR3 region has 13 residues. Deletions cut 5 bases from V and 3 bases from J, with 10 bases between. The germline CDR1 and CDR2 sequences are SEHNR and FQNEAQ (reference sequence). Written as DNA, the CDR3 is TGTGCCAGCAGCCCGGCATTGGACACTGAAGCTTTCTTT. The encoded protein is CASSPALDTEAFF.